A single sample is the source of the 27 T cell receptor beta chains below, sequenced in a study of response to subunit inactivated influenza vaccine. Each CDR3 protein is one row after TCRdb ran MiXCR on the RT-PCR reads. The table lists more than 600,000 distinct CDR3 sequences, under 20% of them singletons. The sequenced sample was PBMCs from blood, obtained 4 to 6 days after vaccination. The receptors originated from a middle-aged man who received an inactivated influenza vaccine.

The gene calls are TRBV7-2 and TRBJ2-4; D unresolved. The CDR3 runs 12 residues. Germline V gives CDR1 SGHTA, CDR2 FQGNSA. Trimming took off 1 base at V and 9 bases at J, with 7 bases between the two ends. CDR3 loop: CASSLVRTIQYF. For the CDR3, the DNA is TGTGCCAGCAGCTTAGTGCGTACCATTCAGTACTTC.

The gene calls are TRBV5-1 and TRBJ2-1; either TRBD1 or TRBD2 may supply D (5 bases each). Germline assignment: CDR1 SGHRS and CDR2 YFSETQ. The CDR3 spans 18 residues. With 3 bases removed from V and 0 bases from J, the gap between germline ends came to 19 bases. The CDR3 is CASSSGTKPTSSYNEQFF. The CDR3 region has the DNA TGCGCCAGCAGCTCCGGGACCAAACCTACTAGCTCCTACAATGAGCAGTTCTTC.

This clonotype has only a few counts. The chain is built from TRBV11-2 and TRBJ2-1, with D unclear. This CDR3 region has 14 residues. Germline CDR1 SGHAT, CDR2 FQNNGV. With 7 bases removed from V and 1 base from J, the gap between germline ends came to 11 bases. CDR3 sequence: CASTGTRSYNEQFF. The CDR3 coding sequence is TGTGCCAGCACAGGAACGCGATCCTACAATGAGCAGTTCTTC.

The CDR3 DNA reads TGTGCAGCGTCACGGAAACCCTACACAGATACGCAGTATTTT. This sequence encodes CAASRKPYTDTQYF. V and J are TRBV2 and TRBJ2-3; D is undetermined. CDR3 length: 14 amino acids. Germline assignment: CDR1 SNHLY and CDR2 FYNNEI.

The chain couples TRBV2 to TRBJ2-5; 11 bases line up with TRBD2. Germline CDR1 reads SNHLY; CDR2 reads FYNNEI. V was clipped by 5 bases and J by 2 bases; unmatched bases: 7. The CDR3 length is 16 residues. CDR3 amino acids: CASSLRLAGTQETQYF. The CDR3, as DNA: TGTGCCAGCAGTTTAAGACTAGCGGGGACACAAGAGACCCAGTACTTC.

V gene TRBV20-1 combines with J gene TRBJ2-7; a possible D gene is TRBD2 (6 bases). V was pared by 5 bases and J by 2 bases, with 16 bases between. From germline, CDR1 is DFQATT and CDR2 SNEGSKA (reference sequence). The CDR3 contains 14 residues. This chain's CDR3 is CSALSGAIAYEQYF. In DNA, the CDR3 is TGCAGTGCTCTCTCGGGAGCCATTGCCTACGAGCAGTACTTC.

This clonotype was counted at least ten times. This chain links TRBV10-3 with TRBJ2-3; tentative D call: TRBD1 (6 bases). The CDR3 covers 14 residues. The V end was cut by 10 bases, the J end by 6 bases, with 20 bases between. Germline values: CDR1 ENHRY, CDR2 SYGVKD. CDR3 loop: CATADSAYGDTQYF. CDR3 coding DNA: TGTGCCACCGCGGACAGCGCTTATGGGGATACGCAGTATTTT.

This clonotype was counted many times. The CDR3 protein is CASSRQGKYEQYF. CDR3 nucleotides: TGTGCCAGCAGCCGACAGGGTAAATACGAGCAGTACTTC. V and J are TRBV7-8 and TRBJ2-7; 7 bases are shared with TRBD1. Trimming cost V 5 bases and J 4 bases; bases outside gene matches: 5. The CDR3 length is 13 residues. In germline, CDR1 is SGHVS, CDR2 FQNEAQ. Supplemented by reference TRBV7-8 and TRBJ2-7, the full variable domain reads GAGVSQSPRYKVAKRGQDVALRCDPISGHVSLFWYQQALGQGPEFLTYFQNEAQLDKSGLPSDRFFAERPEGSVSTLKIQRTQQEDSAVYLCASSRQGKYEQYFGPGTRLTVT.

This clonotype has ten or more counts. The rearrangement links TRBV4-1 to TRBJ2-1; 14 bases align to TRBD2. The trim removed 4 bases at V and 1 base at J, leaving 0 bases unmatched. CDR3 size: 16 residues. The germline V gene encodes CDR1 MGHRA and CDR2 YSYEKL. CDR3 in amino acids: CASSRLAGGSYNEQFF. CDR3 in DNA: TGCGCCAGCAGCCGACTAGCGGGGGGGTCCTACAATGAGCAGTTCTTC.

This clonotype was observed at least ten times. The chain has TRBV7-9 and TRBJ2-1; no definite D call. Per germline, CDR1 SEHNR and CDR2 FQNEAQ (reference sequence). CDR3 length: 14 residues. Trimming took 1 base from V and 9 from J, leaving 13 bases between them. The CDR3 here is CASSLELALGEQFF. Here the CDR3 DNA reads TGTGCCAGCAGCTTAGAATTGGCCCTCGGTGAGCAGTTCTTC.

This clonotype occurred a few times. This chain joins TRBV7-2 and TRBJ1-3; D unclear. V dropped 7 bases and J dropped 3 bases, with 13 bases sitting between them. CDR3 length: 14 amino acids. CDR1 and CDR2 (germline): SGHTA, FQGNSA. CDR3 nucleotides: TGTGCCAGCACCCAATCGGTCGGTGGAAACACCATATATTTT. Protein sequence: CASTQSVGGNTIYF.

The chain joins TRBV20-1 to TRBJ1-1; TRBD1 aligns across 8 bases. V lost 2 bases to trimming and J lost 10 bases; unmatched junction nucleotides: 9. CDR1 DFQATT and CDR2 SNEGSKA come from the germline V gene (reference sequence). CDR3 length equals 13 residues. The CDR3 nucleotides read TGCAGTGCTAGAACGTCGCTCAGGGGGCGAGCTTTCTTT. Translation: CSARTSLRGRAFF.

The chain combines TRBV7-2 with TRBJ2-5; 12 bases match TRBD2. V dropped 0 bases and J dropped 4; count of bases not matched to a gene: 6. The CDR3 covers 17 residues. Germline assignment: CDR1 SGHTA and CDR2 FQGNSA. In nucleotides, the CDR3 is TGTGCCAGCAGCTTAGCGGAGACTAGCGGGGGTGCAGAGACCCAGTACTTC. Protein sequence: CASSLAETSGGAETQYF.

This rearrangement joins TRBV20-1 to TRBJ1-4; D gene ambiguous. Germline-derived CDR1 and CDR2 are DFQATT and SNEGSKA (reference sequence). Trimming pared 1 base from V and 7 bases from J, leaving 13 bases between. The length of the CDR3 is 14 residues. In DNA form, the CDR3 reads TGCAGTGCTAGAGTGGAGGGATACGGTGAAAAACTGTTTTTT. Translation: CSARVEGYGEKLFF.

Many counts were recorded for this clonotype. This sequence joins TRBV6-5 and TRBJ2-2; D unresolved. V lost 0 bases and J lost 3, with 2 bases in between. CDR3 length: 13 amino acids. The germline V gene encodes CDR1 MNHEY and CDR2 SVGAGI. In DNA form, the CDR3 reads TGTGCCAGCAGTTACTCGTACACCGGGGAGCTGTTTTTT. Amino acid sequence: CASSYSYTGELFF.

In the case of this clonotype: The junction differs from germline at one of its ends, possibly a read error. CDR3 nucleotide sequence: TGTGCCAGCACTACAGGAGGGGGTAACCCGTACCAAGAGACCCAGAACTTC. Protein: CASTTGGGNPYQETQNF. V gene TRBV6-2 or TRBV6-3 combines with J gene TRBJ2-5; the D gene could be TRBD1 or TRBD2 (6 bases each). The CDR3 is 17 amino acids. The germline CDR1 and CDR2 sequences are MNHEY and SVGEGT.

V is TRBV5-1 and J is TRBJ2-5; D remains unclear. V dropped 5 bases and J dropped 4 bases, with 24 bases sitting between them. CDR1 and CDR2 (germline): SGHRS, YFSETQ. This CDR3 contains 17 residues. The chain's CDR3 is CASSPRAIMELRETQYF. CDR3 sequence (DNA): TGCGCCAGCAGTCCACGGGCAATTATGGAATTAAGAGAGACCCAGTACTTC. Full variable domain (remainder filled in from reference TRBV5-1 and TRBJ2-5): KAGVTQTPRYLIKTRGQQVTLSCSPISGHRSVSWYQQTPGQGLQFLFEYFSETQRNKGNFPGRFSGRQFSNSRSEMNVSTLELGDSALYLCASSPRAIMELRETQYFGPGTRLLVL.

This clonotype was counted between two and nine times. V and J are TRBV10-3 and TRBJ1-1; no reliable D call. This CDR3 is built from 12 residues. Trimming shortened V by 0 bases and J by 7 bases, and 6 bases separated the two germline ends. Germline assignment: CDR1 ENHRY and CDR2 SYGVKD. CDR3 bases: TGTGCCATCAGTGAGTCCGGTAGTGAAGCTTTCTTT. The encoded protein is CAISESGSEAFF.

To note about this clonotype: One end of the junction is discordant with germline, which a read error may explain. The J gene is TRBJ2-1, the V gene TRBV20-1, with D possibly matching TRBD2 (6 bases). Germline assignment: CDR1 DFQATT and CDR2 SNEGSKA (reference sequence). The CDR3 contains 13 residues. DNA for the CDR3: TGCAGTGCTAGACTAGCGAGAATCAATGAGCAGCTCTTC. Translation gives CSARLARINEQLF.

CDR3 sequence reads: CASSDPSGRWLSKNIQYF. CDR3 in DNA: TGTGCCAGCAGTGACCCTAGCGGGAGGTGGCTATCCAAAAACATTCAGTACTTC. The rearrangement joins TRBV6-4 to TRBJ2-4, with TRBD2 identical over 11 bases. V dropped 2 bases and J dropped 2; count of bases not matched to a gene: 8. This CDR3 is built from 18 residues. Per germline, CDR1 MRHNA and CDR2 SNTAGT.

Of note for this clonotype: Compared with germline, one end of the junction differs, possibly owing to a read error. The genes are TRBV7-3 and TRBJ2-1; TRBD2 matches at 16 bases. CDR1 SGHTA and CDR2 FQGTGA come from the germline V gene. CDR3 length equals 23 residues. The CDR3 spells CASSLRETAGTSGRALVGNEQFF. CDR3 bases: TGTGCCAGCAGTTTAAGAGAGACAGCCGGGACTAGCGGGAGGGCGTTGGTCGGAAATGAGCAGTTCTTC.

The sample holds one count of this clonotype. The chain is built from TRBV28 and TRBJ2-2; D is possibly TRBD2 (6 bases). V dropped 7 bases and J dropped 3 bases, with 15 bases sitting between them. CDR1 and CDR2 (germline): MDHEN, SYDVKM. The CDR3 sequence is 15 residues long. The CDR3 nucleotides read TGTGCCAGCACCCTTTCAAAGCGGGACACCGGGGAGCTGTTTTTT. Translation: CASTLSKRDTGELFF.

The chain is built from TRBV29-1 and TRBJ2-1; D unresolved. The CDR3 spans 11 residues. Trimming cost V 6 bases and J 4 bases, with 7 bases left between them. Germline assignment: CDR1 SQVTM and CDR2 ANQGSEA. DNA of the CDR3: TGCAGCGTATCCTATTACAATGAGCAGTTCTTC. This gives the protein CSVSYYNEQFF.

This clonotype was seen a handful of times. The rearrangement uses TRBV20-1 and TRBJ2-2; weak D call: TRBD1 (6 bases). V lost 3 bases and J lost 7, with 15 bases in between. Germline-derived CDR1 and CDR2 are DFQATT and SNEGSKA (reference sequence). The length of the CDR3 is 14 residues. In DNA form, the CDR3 reads TGCAGTGCTAGGGCTACCGGGACACGCGGGGAGCTGTTTTTT. It codes for CSARATGTRGELFF.

In its sample, this clonotype was seen a few times. The chain combines TRBV6-1 with TRBJ1-5; TRBD1 matches at 8 bases. J was trimmed by 6 bases and V by 7 bases; bases with no gene match: 11. The CDR3 length is 15 residues. Looked up from germline, CDR1 is MNHNS and CDR2 is SASEGT. CDR3 DNA sequence: TGTGCCAGCACCCAGACAGGGGCACTGGGTCAGCCCCAGCATTTT. Protein sequence: CASTQTGALGQPQHF.

This clonotype was picked up many times. The V call is TRBV4-2, the J call TRBJ2-1, with 11 bases matching TRBD2. The V segment lost 4 bases and the J segment 2 bases; nucleotides outside the gene matches: 4. The length of the CDR3 is 16 residues. Germline V gives CDR1 LGHNA, CDR2 YNFKEQ. The CDR3 loop is CASSRGLAETYNEQFF. CDR3 nucleotide sequence: TGTGCCAGCAGCCGGGGACTAGCGGAAACCTACAATGAGCAGTTCTTC.

This clonotype was counted only a few times. The rearrangement uses TRBV29-1 and TRBJ2-1; D gene uncertain. CDR1 and CDR2 from the germline V gene are SQVTM and ANQGSEA. This CDR3 has 14 residues. V dropped 1 base and J dropped 3 bases, with 10 bases sitting between them. CDR3 in DNA: TGCAGCGTTGAAGCCGGAGTGGACTACAATGAGCAGTTCTTC. This sequence encodes CSVEAGVDYNEQFF.